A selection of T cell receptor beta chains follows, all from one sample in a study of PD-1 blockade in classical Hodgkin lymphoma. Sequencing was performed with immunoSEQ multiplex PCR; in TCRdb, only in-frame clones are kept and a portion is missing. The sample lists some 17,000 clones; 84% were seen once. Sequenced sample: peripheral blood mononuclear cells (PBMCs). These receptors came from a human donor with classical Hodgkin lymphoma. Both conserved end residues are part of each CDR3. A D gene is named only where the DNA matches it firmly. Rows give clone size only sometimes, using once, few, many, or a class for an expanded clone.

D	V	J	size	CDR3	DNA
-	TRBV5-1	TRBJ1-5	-	CASSLAGPGINQPQHF	TGCGCCAGCAGCTTGGCCGGGCCAGGAATCAATCAGCCCCAGCATTTT
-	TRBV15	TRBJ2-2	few	CATSIVSVGELFF	TGTGCCACCAGCATTGTTAGCGTCGGGGAGCTGTTTTTT
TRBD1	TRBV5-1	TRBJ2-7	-	CASSLGTGDEQYF	TGCGCCAGCAGCTTGGGAACAGGGGACGAGCAGTACTTC
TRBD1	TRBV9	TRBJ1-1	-	CASSPGQGTEAFF	TGTGCCAGCAGCCCAGGACAGGGAACTGAAGCTTTCTTT
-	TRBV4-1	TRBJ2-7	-	CASSQGEGTKQYF	TGCGCCAGCAGCCAAGGAGAAGGGACAAAGCAGTACTTC
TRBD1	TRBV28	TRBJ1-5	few	CASSPGGVQPQHF	TGTGCCAGCAGTCCAGGGGGCGTTCAGCCCCAGCATTTT
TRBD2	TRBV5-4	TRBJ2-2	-	CASSSRSPGLAGGTGELFF	TGTGCCAGCAGCTCTCGGTCCCCAGGACTAGCGGGAGGCACCGGGGAGCTGTTTTTT
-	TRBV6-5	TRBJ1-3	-	CASSRTDSGNTIYF	TGTGCCAGCAGTAGGACAGACTCTGGAAACACCATATATTTT
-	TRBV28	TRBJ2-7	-	CASSTIPYEQYF	TGTGCCAGCAGCACTATACCGTACGAGCAGTACTTC
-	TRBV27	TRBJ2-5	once	CASSPYRGGQETQYF	TGTGCCAGCAGTCCCTATCGAGGGGGCCAAGAGACCCAGTACTTC
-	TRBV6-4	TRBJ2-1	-	CASSVEDRNEQFF	TGTGCCAGCAGTGTTGAGGACCGGAATGAGCAGTTCTTC
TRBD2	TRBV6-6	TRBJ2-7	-	CASRPLAGRDEQYF	TGTGCCAGCAGACCGCTAGCGGGAAGGGACGAGCAGTACTTC
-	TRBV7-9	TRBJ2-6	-	CASSLGGTAGANVLTF	TGTGCCAGCAGCTTAGGAGGGACGGCTGGGGCCAACGTCCTGACTTTC
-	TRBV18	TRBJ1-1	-	CASSPSVTLFEAFF	TGTGCCAGCTCACCTTCCGTGACATTATTTGAAGCTTTCTTT
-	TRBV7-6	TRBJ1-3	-	CASSLFSRDNSGNTIYF	TGTGCCAGCAGCTTATTTTCCCGGGACAACTCTGGAAACACCATATATTTT
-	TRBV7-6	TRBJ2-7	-	CASSSGGLGEQYF	TGTGCCAGCAGCTCTGGAGGGCTTGGCGAGCAGTACTTC
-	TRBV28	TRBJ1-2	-	CASSRGHRNYGYTF	TGTGCCAGCAGCCGGGGACACAGAAACTATGGCTACACCTTC
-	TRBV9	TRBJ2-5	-	CASSVVGSPQETQYF	TGTGCCAGCAGCGTAGTCGGGTCGCCCCAAGAGACCCAGTACTTC
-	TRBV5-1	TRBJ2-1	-	CASSWLEQWEQFF	TGCGCCAGCAGCTGGCTTGAGCAATGGGAGCAGTTCTTC
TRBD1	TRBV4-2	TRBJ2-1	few	CASSQVGFDRGNEQFF	TGTGCCAGCAGCCAAGTGGGGTTTGACAGGGGGAATGAGCAGTTCTTC
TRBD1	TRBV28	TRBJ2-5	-	CASSMDRVWETQYF	TGTGCCAGCAGTATGGACAGGGTATGGGAGACCCAGTACTTC
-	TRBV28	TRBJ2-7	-	CASSLGRGYEQYF	TGTGCCAGCAGTCTGGGTAGGGGCTACGAGCAGTACTTC
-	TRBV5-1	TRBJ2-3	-	CASSPPATDTQYF	TGCGCCAGCAGCCCCCCCGCAACTGATACGCAGTATTTT
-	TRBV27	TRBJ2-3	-	CASSFIDSDSGTDTQYF	TGTGCCAGCAGTTTCATCGATAGCGACAGTGGTACAGATACGCAGTATTTT
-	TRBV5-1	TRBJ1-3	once	CASRSDSGGNTIYF	TGCGCCAGCAGATCCGACAGCGGGGGAAACACCATATATTTT
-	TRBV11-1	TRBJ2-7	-	CASSLRAALSYEQYF	TGTGCCAGCAGCCTTCGGGCAGCTCTCTCCTACGAGCAGTACTTC
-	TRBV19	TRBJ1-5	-	CATEPGGVIQPQHF	TGTGCCACCGAACCGGGGGGTGTCATTCAGCCCCAGCATTTT
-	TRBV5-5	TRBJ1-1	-	CASSRGGTPSTEAFF	TGTGCCAGCAGCAGGGGGGGGACACCCTCCACTGAAGCTTTCTTT
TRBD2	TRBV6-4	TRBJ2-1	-	CASSDVAGEQFF	TGTGCCAGCAGTGACGTAGCGGGTGAGCAGTTCTTC
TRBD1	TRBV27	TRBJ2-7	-	CASSLKDRVYEQYF	TGTGCCAGCAGTTTAAAGGACAGGGTCTACGAGCAGTACTTC
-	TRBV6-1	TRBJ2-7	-	CASYEANSGAYEQYF	TGTGCCAGCTATGAGGCAAACTCGGGGGCCTACGAGCAGTACTTC
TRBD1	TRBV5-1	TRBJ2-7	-	CASSLGGTGGHEQYF	TGCGCCAGCAGTTTAGGAGGGACAGGGGGCCACGAGCAGTACTTC
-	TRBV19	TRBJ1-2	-	CASDRGVFKDFAGYTF	TGTGCCAGTGACAGAGGGGTCTTCAAAGATTTCGCTGGCTACACCTTC
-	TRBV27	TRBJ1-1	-	CASIERGRAEAFF	TGTGCCAGCATCGAACGGGGTCGGGCTGAAGCTTTCTTT
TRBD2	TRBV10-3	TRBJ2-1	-	CAARGGNEQFF	TGTGCCGCTCGGGGGGGTAATGAGCAGTTCTTC
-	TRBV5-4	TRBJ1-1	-	CASSLSSLTANTEAFF	TGTGCCAGCAGCTTGAGTTCTTTGACAGCGAACACTGAAGCTTTCTTT
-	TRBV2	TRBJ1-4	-	CASSEAPSRGGKLFF	TGTGCCAGCAGTGAAGCTCCCTCACGGGGGGGGAAACTGTTTTTT
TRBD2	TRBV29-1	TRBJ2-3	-	CSVWGQLAGGKTDTQYF	TGCAGCGTTTGGGGGCAGTTAGCGGGAGGAAAAACAGATACGCAGTATTTT
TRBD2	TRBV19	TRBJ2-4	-	CASSETSGIAKNIQYF	TGTGCCAGTAGTGAAACTAGCGGGATTGCCAAAAACATTCAGTACTTC
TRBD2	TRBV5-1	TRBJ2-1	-	CASSFSGRAGNEQFF	TGCGCCAGCAGCTTCAGCGGGAGGGCCGGGAATGAGCAGTTCTTC
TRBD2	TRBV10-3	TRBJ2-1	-	CAISELRAGGNEQFF	TGTGCCATCAGTGAGTTGCGAGCGGGAGGGAATGAGCAGTTCTTC
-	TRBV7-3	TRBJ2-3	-	CASSLYLPDTQYF	TGTGCCAGCAGCTTATACCTCCCAGATACGCAGTATTTT
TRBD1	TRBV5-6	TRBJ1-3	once	CASSPGQGGSGNTIYF	TGTGCCAGCAGCCCGGGACAGGGGGGCTCTGGAAACACCATATATTTT
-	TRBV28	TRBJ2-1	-	CASRGPGYRDNEQFF	TGTGCCAGCAGGGGGCCGGGGTACAGAGACAATGAGCAGTTCTTC
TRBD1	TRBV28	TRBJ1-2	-	CASSLTGTGGGYTF	TGTGCCAGCAGTTTGACCGGGACAGGGGGTGGCTACACCTTC
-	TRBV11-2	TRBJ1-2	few	CASSSTGTYGYTF	TGTGCCAGCAGCTCCACGGGAACATATGGCTACACCTTC